In its sample, the clone carrying this T cell receptor beta chain was seen many times. This sample is part of a study of early T cells in non-severe SARS-CoV-2 infection. V was trimmed by 0 bases and J by 3 bases, leaving 8 bases between them. In germline, CDR1 is SQVTM, CDR2 ANQGSEA. The CDR3 totals 13 residues. TCRdb independently ran MiXCR on the 5' RACE reads; one entry per CDR3 protein. The sample yields tens of thousands of distinct CDR3 sequences, about 11% seen once. The source was whole blood, collected at baseline. The clonotype comes from an adult who was a healthcare worker with PCR-confirmed SARS-CoV-2 infection or an uninfected control (not recorded which). The rearrangement uses TRBV29-1 and TRBJ2-5; no clear D. The CDR3 DNA reads as TGCAGCGTTGAAGATCTTATGAAAGAGACCCAGTACTTC. It specifies CSVEDLMKETQYF. Full variable domain (outside the CDR3, taken from reference TRBV29-1 and TRBJ2-5): SAVISQKPSRDICQRGTSLTIQCQVDSQVTMMFWYRQQPGQSLTLIATANQGSEATYESGFVIDKFPISRPNLTFSTLTVSNMSPEDSSIYLCSVEDLMKETQYFGPGTRLLVL.